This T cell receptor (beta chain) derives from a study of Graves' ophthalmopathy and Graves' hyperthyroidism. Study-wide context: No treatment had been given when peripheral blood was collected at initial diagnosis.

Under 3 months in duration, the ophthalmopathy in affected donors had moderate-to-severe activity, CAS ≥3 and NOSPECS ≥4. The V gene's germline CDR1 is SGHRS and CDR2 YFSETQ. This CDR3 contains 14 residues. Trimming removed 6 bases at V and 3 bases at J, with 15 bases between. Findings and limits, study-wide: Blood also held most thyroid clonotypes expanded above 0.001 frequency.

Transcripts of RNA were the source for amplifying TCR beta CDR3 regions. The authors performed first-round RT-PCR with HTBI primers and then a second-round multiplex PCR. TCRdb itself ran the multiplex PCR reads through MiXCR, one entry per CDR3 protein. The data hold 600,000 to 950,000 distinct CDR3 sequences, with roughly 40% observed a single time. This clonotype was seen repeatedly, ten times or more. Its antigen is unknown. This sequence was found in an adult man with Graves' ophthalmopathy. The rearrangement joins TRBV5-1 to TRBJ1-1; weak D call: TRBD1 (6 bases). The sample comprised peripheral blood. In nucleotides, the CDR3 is TGCGCCAGCAATGACGGGACATGGGACACTGAAGCTTTCTTT. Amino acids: CASNDGTWDTEAFF.